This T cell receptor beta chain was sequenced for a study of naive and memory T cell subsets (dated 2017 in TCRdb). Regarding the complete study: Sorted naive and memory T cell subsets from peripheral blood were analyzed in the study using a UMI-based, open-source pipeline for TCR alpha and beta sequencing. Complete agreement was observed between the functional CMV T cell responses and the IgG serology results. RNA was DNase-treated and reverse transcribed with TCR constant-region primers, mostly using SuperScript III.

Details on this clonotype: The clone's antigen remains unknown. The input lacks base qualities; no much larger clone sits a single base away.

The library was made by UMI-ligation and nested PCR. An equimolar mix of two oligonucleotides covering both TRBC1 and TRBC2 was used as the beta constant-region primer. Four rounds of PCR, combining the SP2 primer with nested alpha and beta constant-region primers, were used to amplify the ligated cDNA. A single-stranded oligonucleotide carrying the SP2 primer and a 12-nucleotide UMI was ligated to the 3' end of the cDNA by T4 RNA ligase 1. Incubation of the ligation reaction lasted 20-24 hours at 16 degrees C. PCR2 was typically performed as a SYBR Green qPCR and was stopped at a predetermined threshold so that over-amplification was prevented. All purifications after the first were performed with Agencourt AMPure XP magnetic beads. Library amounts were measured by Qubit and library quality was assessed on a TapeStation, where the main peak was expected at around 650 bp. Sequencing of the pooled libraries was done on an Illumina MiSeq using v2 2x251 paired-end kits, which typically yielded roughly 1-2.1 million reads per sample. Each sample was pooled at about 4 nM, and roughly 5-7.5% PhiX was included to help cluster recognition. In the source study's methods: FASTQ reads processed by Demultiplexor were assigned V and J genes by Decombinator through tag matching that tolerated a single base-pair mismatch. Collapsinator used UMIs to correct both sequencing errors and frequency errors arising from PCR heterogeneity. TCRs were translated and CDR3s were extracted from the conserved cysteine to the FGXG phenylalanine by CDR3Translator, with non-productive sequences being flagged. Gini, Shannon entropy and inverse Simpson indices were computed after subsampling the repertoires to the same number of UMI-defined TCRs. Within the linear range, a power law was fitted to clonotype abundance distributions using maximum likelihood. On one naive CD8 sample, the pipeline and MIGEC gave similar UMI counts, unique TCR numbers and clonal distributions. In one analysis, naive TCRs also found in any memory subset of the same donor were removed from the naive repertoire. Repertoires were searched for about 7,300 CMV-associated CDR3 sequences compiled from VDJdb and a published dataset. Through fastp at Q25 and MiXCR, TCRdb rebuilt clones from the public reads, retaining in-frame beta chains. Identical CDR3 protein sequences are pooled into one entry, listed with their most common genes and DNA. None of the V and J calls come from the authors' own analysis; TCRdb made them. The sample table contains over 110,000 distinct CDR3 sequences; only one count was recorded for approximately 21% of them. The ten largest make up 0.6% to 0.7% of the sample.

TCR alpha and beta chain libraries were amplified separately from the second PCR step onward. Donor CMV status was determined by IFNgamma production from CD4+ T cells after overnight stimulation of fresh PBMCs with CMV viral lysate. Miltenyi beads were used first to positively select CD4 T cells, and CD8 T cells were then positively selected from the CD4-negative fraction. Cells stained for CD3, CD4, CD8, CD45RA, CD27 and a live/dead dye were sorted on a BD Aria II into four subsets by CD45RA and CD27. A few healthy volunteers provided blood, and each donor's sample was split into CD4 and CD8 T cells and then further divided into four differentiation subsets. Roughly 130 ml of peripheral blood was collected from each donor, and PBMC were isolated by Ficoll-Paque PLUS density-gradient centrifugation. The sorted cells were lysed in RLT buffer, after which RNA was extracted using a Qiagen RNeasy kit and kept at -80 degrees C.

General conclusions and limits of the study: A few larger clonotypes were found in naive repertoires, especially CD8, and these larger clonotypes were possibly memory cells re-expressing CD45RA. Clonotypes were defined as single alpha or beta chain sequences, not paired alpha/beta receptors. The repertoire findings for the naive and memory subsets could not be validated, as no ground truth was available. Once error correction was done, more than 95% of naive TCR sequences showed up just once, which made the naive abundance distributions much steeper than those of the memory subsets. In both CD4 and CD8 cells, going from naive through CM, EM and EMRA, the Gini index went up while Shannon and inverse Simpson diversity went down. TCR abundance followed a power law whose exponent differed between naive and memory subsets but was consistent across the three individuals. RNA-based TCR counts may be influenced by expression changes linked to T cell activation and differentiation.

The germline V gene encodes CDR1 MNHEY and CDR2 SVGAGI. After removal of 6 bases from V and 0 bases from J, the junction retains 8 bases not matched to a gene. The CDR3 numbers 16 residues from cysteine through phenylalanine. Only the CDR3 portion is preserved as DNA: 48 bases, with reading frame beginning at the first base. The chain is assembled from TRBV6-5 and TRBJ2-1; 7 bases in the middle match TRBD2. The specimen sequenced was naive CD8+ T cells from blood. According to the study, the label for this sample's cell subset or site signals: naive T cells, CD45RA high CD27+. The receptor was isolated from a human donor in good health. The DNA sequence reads TGTGCCAGCAGAGTCCTTGGCGGGAGCTCCTACAATGAGCAGTTCTTC. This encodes CASRVLGGSSYNEQFF.